This TCR beta chain is drawn from a study of T cells in Graves' hyperthyroidism and ophthalmopathy. About the study: Specimen type is peripheral blood, collected at initial diagnosis prior to any treatment.

V shed 4 bases and J shed 8 bases, with 16 bases lying between them. Per the germline V gene, CDR1 is SGHKS and CDR2 is YYEKEE (reference sequence). CDR3 length: 14 amino acids. Ten or more counts support this clonotype. Amplified TCR beta CDR3 regions came from RNA transcripts. The HTBI primer set drove a first-round RT-PCR of the TCR CDR3. TCRdb re-derived calls from the multiplex PCR reads in MiXCR, one entry per CDR3 protein. The repertoire consists of 400,000 to 500,000 distinct CDR3 sequences, with 14% occurring once and the leading ten covering 17%. The hyperthyroidism was newly diagnosed and had lasted under 2 months; the patients were aged 18 to 65.

The TCR sequence derives from a woman aged 18-29 years with Graves' hyperthyroidism. The rearrangement links TRBV5-5 to TRBJ1-5; tentatively, D is TRBD1 (5 bases). The sample comprised blood. The CDR3 reads CASSMAGDLEPQHF. The CDR3 region has the DNA TGTGCCAGCAGCATGGCGGGGGACCTGGAGCCCCAGCATTTT.